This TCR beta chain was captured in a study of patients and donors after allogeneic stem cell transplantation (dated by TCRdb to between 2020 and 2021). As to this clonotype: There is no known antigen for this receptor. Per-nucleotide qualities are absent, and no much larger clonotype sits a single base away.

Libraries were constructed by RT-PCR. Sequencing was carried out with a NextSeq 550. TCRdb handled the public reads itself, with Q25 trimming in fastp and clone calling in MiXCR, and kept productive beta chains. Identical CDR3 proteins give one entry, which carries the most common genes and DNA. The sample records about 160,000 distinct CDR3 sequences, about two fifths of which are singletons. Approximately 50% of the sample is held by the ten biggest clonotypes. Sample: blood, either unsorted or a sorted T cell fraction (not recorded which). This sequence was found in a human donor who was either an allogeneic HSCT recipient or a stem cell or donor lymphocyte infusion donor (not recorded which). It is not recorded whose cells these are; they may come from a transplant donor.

The CDR3 corresponds to CSARAPNEQFF. The sequenced DNA: TGCAGTGCTAGAGCCCCCAATGAGCAGTTCTTC. The chain is made from TRBV20-1 and TRBJ2-1, with the D gene uncertain. Per the germline V gene (reference sequence), DFQATT is the CDR1 and SNEGSKA is the CDR2. V and J are truncated by 1 base and 6 bases respectively, leaving an intervening sequence of 4 bases. The CDR3 spans 11 residues, from the cysteine through the phenylalanine. CDR3 DNA is the only sequence kept; it has 33 bases, read in frame from the first base.